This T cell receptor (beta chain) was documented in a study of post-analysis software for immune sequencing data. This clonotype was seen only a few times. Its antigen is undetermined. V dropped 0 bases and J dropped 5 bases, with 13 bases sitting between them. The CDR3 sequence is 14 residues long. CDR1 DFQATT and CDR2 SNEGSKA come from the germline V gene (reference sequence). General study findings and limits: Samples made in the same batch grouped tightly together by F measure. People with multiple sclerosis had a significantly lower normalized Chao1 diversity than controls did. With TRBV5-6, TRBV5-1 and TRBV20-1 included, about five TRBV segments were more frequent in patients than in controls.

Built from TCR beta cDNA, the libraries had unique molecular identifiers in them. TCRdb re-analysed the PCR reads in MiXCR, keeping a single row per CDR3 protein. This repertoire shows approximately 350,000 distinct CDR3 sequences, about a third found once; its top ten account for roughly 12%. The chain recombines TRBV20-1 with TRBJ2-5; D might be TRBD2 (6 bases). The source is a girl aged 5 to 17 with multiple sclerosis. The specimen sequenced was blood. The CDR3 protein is CSARDSGRWETQYF. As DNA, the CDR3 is TGCAGTGCTAGAGATTCAGGGAGGTGGGAGACCCAGTACTTC.